This T cell receptor beta chain was obtained from a study of STAT5B mutations in CD4+ large granular lymphocyte leukemia. Study outcomes and limitations: TRBV06-family usage was enriched in top patient clones (8/27) versus controls (2/35).

Authors' processing steps: Lowest detectable productive clonotype frequency was 2.59 x 10-5. Some clones are missing from TCRdb's copy, which holds only in-frame ones; the method was immunoSEQ multiplex PCR. The V and J calls and the clone size are those of that table, but D and trimming were determined from the DNA. The sample includes some 30,000 clones, approximately 80% seen only once; the top ten take approximately 2.5%. Points on this clone: Its antigen is currently unknown.

CDR3 length equals 15 residues. V dropped 1 base and J dropped 2 bases, with 11 bases sitting between them. CDR1 is SGHVS and CDR2 is FNYEAQ in the germline V gene. The rearrangement links TRBV7-6 to TRBJ1-1; D unclear. The sequencing input was CD4+ T cells from blood buffy coats. This receptor was taken from a human donor in good health. The CDR3 DNA reads as TGTGCCAGCAGCTTAGGAGGTCTCGGTAACACTGAAGCTTTCTTT. Encoded protein: CASSLGGLGNTEAFF.